This T cell receptor (beta chain) was found in a study of T cells in localized non-small cell lung cancer. The V end was cut by 6 bases, the J end by 8 bases, with 11 bases between. The CDR3 consists of 11 residues. The germline V gene has CDR1 DFQATT and CDR2 SNEGSKA (reference sequence). Turning to this clone: Its antigen is undetermined.

Some clones are missing from TCRdb's copy, which holds only in-frame ones; the method was immunoSEQ multiplex PCR. The data contain 78,000 or so clones, 70% to 90% of them singletons. Findings of the study overall: The study found T cell clonality highest in uninvolved adjacent lung, above tumor. The study sequenced only one region of the tumor. As a result, intratumor heterogeneity could not be excluded and remains possible. Longer overall survival accompanied higher blood T cell density. A median approximately 59 of the top 100 tumor clones appeared in adjacent lung.

This chain connects TRBV20-1 to TRBJ2-1; no clear D gene. This TCR was sampled from a man aged 40 to 69 with stage I lung adenocarcinoma. Specimen: peripheral blood, collected before any cancer treatment. Here the CDR3 reads CSARLEYEQFF. The CDR3 region has the DNA TGCAGTGCCAGACTGGAGTATGAGCAGTTCTTC.